The 9 T cell receptor beta chains given below trace back to one sample, sequenced in a study of blood T cell repertoires in COVID-19. TCRdb's copy holds only in-frame clones and misses some; the assay was immunoSEQ multiplex PCR. Found here are roughly 140,000 clones, around 84% of them singletons; the top ten hold roughly 2.2%. Sequences were obtained from peripheral blood. These receptors all come from a man aged 70 or older with acute or convalescent COVID-19.

This clone was detected only once. The rearrangement uses TRBV7-8 and TRBJ1-6; perhaps TRBD1 as D (6 bases). V dropped 3 bases and J dropped 14 bases, with 14 bases sitting between them. This CDR3 is 13 amino acids long. CDR1 and CDR2 from the germline V gene are SGHVS and FQNEAQ. DNA for the CDR3: TGTGCCAGCAGCTTCCAGGGGTTCGCGGCCCTCCACTTT. It encodes CASSFQGFAALHF.

As concerns this clone: The identical CDR3 is also encoded by other nucleotide sequences in the sample. The J gene is TRBJ1-6, the V gene TRBV6-5; TRBD1 aligns across 11 bases. Germline CDR1 reads MNHEY; CDR2 reads SVGAGI. The CDR3 is 13 amino acids. With 6 bases clipped from V and 10 bases from J, the junction kept 2 bases outside the gene matches. CDR3 nucleotide sequence: TGTGCCAGCAGAGGGACAGGGGGGTCACCCCTCCACTTT. Protein: CASRGTGGSPLHF.

This sequence joins TRBV11-2 and TRBJ1-3; D is ambiguous. V was shortened by 1 base and J by 4 bases, with 14 bases between the two germline ends. The CDR3 has 16 residues. In germline, CDR1 is SGHAT, CDR2 FQNNGV. The CDR3 region has the DNA TGTGCCAGCAGCTTAGCCCGGGCGGAGGCGGGAAACACCATATATTTT. Its protein product is CASSLARAEAGNTIYF.

The rearrangement links TRBV19 to TRBJ1-5; 8 positions match TRBD1. CDR1 and CDR2 from the germline V gene are LNHDA and SQIVND (reference sequence). This CDR3 comprises 16 residues. V gave up 5 bases and J gave up 3 bases; unmatched junction bases: 9. CDR3 sequence (DNA): TGTGCCAGTAGTCCAACTGTCAGGGGGCCCAATCAGCCCCAGCATTTT. Translation: CASSPTVRGPNQPQHF.

The chain employs TRBV28 and TRBJ2-7; perhaps TRBD2 as D (6 bases). Germline lookup yields CDR1 MDHEN and CDR2 SYDVKM. The V and J ends lost 7 bases and 7 bases respectively, with 11 bases between them. The CDR3 runs 11 residues. The CDR3 region is CASNQGGEQYF. The CDR3 nucleotides read TGTGCCAGCAATCAGGGAGGAGAGCAGTACTTC.

The V call is TRBV6-6, the J call TRBJ1-2; 8 bases align to TRBD1. V lost 5 bases and J lost 2; bases outside the gene matches: 4. CDR1 MNHNY and CDR2 SVGAGI come from the germline V gene (reference sequence). The CDR3 sequence is 14 residues long. The CDR3 sequence: CASSNWTGNYGYTF. CDR3 nucleotide sequence: TGTGCCAGCAGTAACTGGACAGGGAACTATGGCTACACCTTC.

The chain links TRBV5-8 to TRBJ1-1; tentative D call: TRBD1 (5 bases). V dropped 2 bases and J dropped 0 bases, with 5 bases sitting between them. Per the germline V gene, CDR1 is SGHTS and CDR2 is YDEGEE. This CDR3 comprises 13 residues. CDR3 coding DNA: TGTGCCAGCAGCTTAGGGGTGAACACTGAAGCTTTCTTT. Encoded protein: CASSLGVNTEAFF.

This chain links TRBV6-4 with TRBJ1-1; maybe TRBD1 (5 bases). Germline V gene sequence: CDR1 MRHNA, CDR2 SNTAGT. The V and J ends lost 6 bases and 1 base respectively, with 9 bases between them. The CDR3 contains 13 residues. This CDR3 is CASRLQENTEAFF. The CDR3 DNA follows: TGTGCCAGCAGACTACAGGAGAACACTGAAGCTTTCTTT.

A few counts support this clone. The genes are TRBV6-5 and TRBJ1-1; 10 bases map to TRBD1. Losses at the gene ends were 5 bases for V and 10 bases for J; bases not matched to a gene: 13. The CDR3 is 15 residues long. Germline CDR1 MNHEY, CDR2 SVGAGI. CDR3 nucleotide sequence: TGTGCCAGCAGTCCCCTCCGACAGGGGGCGCAGTCAGCTTTCTTT. Translating it yields CASSPLRQGAQSAFF.